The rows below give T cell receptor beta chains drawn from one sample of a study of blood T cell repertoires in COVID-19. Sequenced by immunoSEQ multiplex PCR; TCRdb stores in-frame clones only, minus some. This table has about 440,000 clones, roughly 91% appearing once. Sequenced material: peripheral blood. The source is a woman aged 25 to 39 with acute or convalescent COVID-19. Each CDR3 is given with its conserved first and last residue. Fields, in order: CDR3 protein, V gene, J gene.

CDR3 protein: CASSPRVTGGQETQYF
V gene: TRBV18
J gene: TRBJ2-5

CDR3 protein: CASRPGQGNQETQYF
V gene: TRBV2
J gene: TRBJ2-5

CDR3 protein: CASSGRGRRTGELFF
V gene: TRBV19
J gene: TRBJ2-2

CDR3 protein: CASTQAGPERSGANVLTF
V gene: TRBV2
J gene: TRBJ2-6

CDR3 protein: CASSLTSVQETQYF
V gene: TRBV7-9
J gene: TRBJ2-5

CDR3 protein: CASSRDPGISSYEQYF
V gene: TRBV19
J gene: TRBJ2-7

CDR3 protein: CSVEGAGGPNNEQFF
V gene: TRBV29-1
J gene: TRBJ2-1

CDR3 protein: CASSRRVGNTEAFF
V gene: TRBV27
J gene: TRBJ1-1

CDR3 protein: CASSRGQVTNEKLFF
V gene: TRBV18
J gene: TRBJ1-4

CDR3 protein: CASSPGDRPTDTQYF
V gene: TRBV9
J gene: TRBJ2-3

CDR3 protein: CASSETGKTEAFF
V gene: TRBV11-3
J gene: TRBJ1-1

CDR3 protein: CASSIDGSEQYF
V gene: TRBV19
J gene: TRBJ2-7

CDR3 protein: CASSVDRAYAGELFF
V gene: TRBV19
J gene: TRBJ2-2

CDR3 protein: CASSHLLAGGDNEQFF
V gene: TRBV4-1
J gene: TRBJ2-1

CDR3 protein: CASSAPDRTPAGYTF
V gene: TRBV10-2
J gene: TRBJ1-2

CDR3 protein: CASGTGGRETQYF
V gene: TRBV6-5
J gene: TRBJ2-5

CDR3 protein: CASSLARWLKNTGELFF
V gene: TRBV5-4
J gene: TRBJ2-2

CDR3 protein: CASSTRTGLTEAFF
V gene: TRBV19
J gene: TRBJ1-1

CDR3 protein: CASRARDFNGYTF
V gene: TRBV2
J gene: TRBJ1-2

CDR3 protein: CSVTPSAGAGEQYF
V gene: TRBV29-1
J gene: TRBJ2-7

CDR3 protein: CASSPGAGFPETQYF
V gene: TRBV18
J gene: TRBJ2-5

CDR3 protein: CASSVEAVSGNTIYF
V gene: TRBV9
J gene: TRBJ1-3

CDR3 protein: CASSLFTSGGDPGTDTQYF
V gene: TRBV28
J gene: TRBJ2-3

CDR3 protein: CASGTGTKETQYF
V gene: TRBV6-1
J gene: TRBJ2-5

CDR3 protein: CASSPRQFREQYF
V gene: TRBV9
J gene: TRBJ2-7

CDR3 protein: CASSLFERGREQTQYF
V gene: TRBV5-4
J gene: TRBJ2-5